The sample holds a few counts of the clone carrying this T cell receptor (beta chain). No antigen is known for it. The data are from a study of response to subunit inactivated influenza vaccine. Overall study results and limits: The authors suggested that every seasonal influenza vaccination recruits few new T cells.

CDR3 length: 17 amino acids. With 6 bases clipped from V and 6 bases from J, the junction kept 14 bases outside the gene matches. The germline gives CDR1 DFQATT, CDR2 SNEGSKA (reference sequence). TCRdb re-called the RT-PCR reads through MiXCR, storing one row per CDR3 protein. This repertoire shows 200,000 to 250,000 distinct CDR3 sequences, 9.5% to 15% found once; its top ten account for approximately 8.3%. Here the sequenced sample was non-naive T cells sorted from PBMCs, taken 14 days before vaccination. The chain carries TRBV20-1 and TRBJ2-3, with 14 bases aligning to TRBD2. This sequence originates from a man aged 50 to 60 who received an inactivated influenza vaccine. The CDR3 bases are TGCAGTGCCACCCTCCCGACTAGCGGGAGGGTGTGGGATACGCAGTATTTT. Translated, it gives CSATLPTSGRVWDTQYF.